This T cell receptor (beta chain) derives from a study of shared clonotypes between healthy human individuals. Overall study context: Plates per donor: three CD4 naive, three CD4 memory, two CD8 naive, one CD8 memory. Study-level results: Relative to their counterparts shared across all four donors, non-shared clonotypes exhibited diminished generation probabilities.

The CDR3 totals 14 residues. Germline V gene data show CDR1 as SGHDN and CDR2 as FVKESK. Trimming left V 6 bases short and J 7 bases short, with 18 bases between. Several immunoSEQ plates received, in even portions, the genomic DNA of each subset. Source study methods: Sequence data from immunoSEQ were junction-only and lacked quality scores; consequently, filtering differed. Produced via immunoSEQ multiplex PCR; TCRdb's table is partial and in-frame only. That table furnishes V, J and clone size, whereas the DNA furnished D and trimming. The sample records roughly 500,000 clones, 90% to 97% being singletons. This clone occurred once. Antigen unknown.

The rearrangement links TRBV14 to TRBJ1-2; D gene ambiguous. The TCR sequence derives from a woman in her 30s in good health. Specimen: naive CD4+ T cells sorted from blood. The subset was: CD45RA+ positively selected. CDR3 amino acids: CASSPSRVYTGYTF. The CDR3 nucleotides read TGTGCCAGCAGTCCATCGAGGGTTTACACTGGCTACACCTTC.